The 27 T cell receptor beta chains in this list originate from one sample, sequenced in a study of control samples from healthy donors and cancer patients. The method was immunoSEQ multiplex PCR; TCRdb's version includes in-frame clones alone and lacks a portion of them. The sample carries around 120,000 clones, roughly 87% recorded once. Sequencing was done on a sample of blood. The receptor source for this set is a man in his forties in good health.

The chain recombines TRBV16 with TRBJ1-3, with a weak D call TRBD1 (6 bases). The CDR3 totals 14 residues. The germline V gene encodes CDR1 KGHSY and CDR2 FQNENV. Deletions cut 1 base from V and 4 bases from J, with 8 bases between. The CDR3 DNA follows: TGTGCCAGCAGCCAATTGGGGGCAGGAAACACCATATATTTT. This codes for CASSQLGAGNTIYF.

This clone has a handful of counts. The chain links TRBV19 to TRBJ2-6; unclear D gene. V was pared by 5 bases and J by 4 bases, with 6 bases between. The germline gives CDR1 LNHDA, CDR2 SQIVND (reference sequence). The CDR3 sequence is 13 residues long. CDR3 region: CASSLLGANVLTF. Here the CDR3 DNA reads TGTGCCAGTAGTCTTTTGGGGGCCAACGTCCTGACTTTC.

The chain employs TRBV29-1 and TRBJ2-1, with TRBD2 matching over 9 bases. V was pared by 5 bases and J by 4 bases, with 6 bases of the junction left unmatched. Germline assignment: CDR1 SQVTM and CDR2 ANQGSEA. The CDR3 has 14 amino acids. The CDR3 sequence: CSVTAGGEYNEQFF. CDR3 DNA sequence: TGCAGCGTTACGGCGGGGGGGGAATACAATGAGCAGTTCTTC.

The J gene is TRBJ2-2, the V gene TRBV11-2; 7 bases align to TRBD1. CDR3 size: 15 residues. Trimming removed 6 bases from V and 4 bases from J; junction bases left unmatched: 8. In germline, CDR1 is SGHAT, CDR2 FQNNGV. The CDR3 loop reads CASSSGTASTGELFF. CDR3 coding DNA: TGTGCCAGCAGTTCCGGGACAGCGAGCACCGGGGAGCTGTTTTTT.

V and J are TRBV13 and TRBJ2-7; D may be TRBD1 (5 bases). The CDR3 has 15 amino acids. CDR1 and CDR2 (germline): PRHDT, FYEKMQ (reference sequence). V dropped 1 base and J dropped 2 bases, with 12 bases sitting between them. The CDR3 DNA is TGTGCCAGCAGCTTAGACGCCCAGGGTGCCTACGAGCAGTACTTC. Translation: CASSLDAQGAYEQYF. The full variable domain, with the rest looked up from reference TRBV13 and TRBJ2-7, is AAGVIQSPRHLIKEKRETATLKCYPIPRHDTVYWYQQGPGQDPQFLISFYEKMQSDKGSIPDRFSAQQFSDYHSELNMSSLELGDSALYFCASSLDAQGAYEQYFGPGTRLTVT.

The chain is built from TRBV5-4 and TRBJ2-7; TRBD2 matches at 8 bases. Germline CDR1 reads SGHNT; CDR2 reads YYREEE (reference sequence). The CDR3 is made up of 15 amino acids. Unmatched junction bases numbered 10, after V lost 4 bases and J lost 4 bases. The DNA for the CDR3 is TGTGCCAGCAGCGTGCGTGGCGGGGGGACTTACGAGCAGTACTTC. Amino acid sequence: CASSVRGGGTYEQYF.

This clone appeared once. CDR3 residues: CASSLGLARETQYF. The CDR3 DNA sequence: TGTGCCAGCAGTCTGGGACTAGCTCGAGAGACCCAGTACTTC. The chain uses TRBV11-3 and TRBJ2-5; the match to TRBD2 covers 9 bases. Germline CDR1 reads SGHNT; CDR2 reads YENEEA. V shed 6 bases, J shed 4 bases, and the junction held 6 bases outside the gene matches. There are 14 residues in the CDR3.

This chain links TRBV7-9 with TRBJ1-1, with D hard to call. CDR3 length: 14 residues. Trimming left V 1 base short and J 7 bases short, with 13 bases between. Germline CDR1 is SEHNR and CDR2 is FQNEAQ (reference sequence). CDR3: CASSLGSGLGEAFF. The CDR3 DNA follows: TGTGCCAGCAGCTTAGGATCCGGGCTTGGTGAAGCTTTCTTT.

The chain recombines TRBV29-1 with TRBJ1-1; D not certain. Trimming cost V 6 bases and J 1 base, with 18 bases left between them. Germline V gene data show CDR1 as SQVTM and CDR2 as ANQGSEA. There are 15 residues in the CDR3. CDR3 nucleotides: TGCAGCGTACTGACCCCCGAAGGAAGGAACACTGAAGCTTTCTTT. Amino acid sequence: CSVLTPEGRNTEAFF.

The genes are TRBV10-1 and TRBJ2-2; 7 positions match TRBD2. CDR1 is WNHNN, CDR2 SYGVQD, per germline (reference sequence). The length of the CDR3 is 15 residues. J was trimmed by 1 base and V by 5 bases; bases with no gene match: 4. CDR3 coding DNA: TGCGCCAGCAGTCGTCCGGGAGGGAACACCGGGGAGCTGTTTTTT. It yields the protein CASSRPGGNTGELFF.

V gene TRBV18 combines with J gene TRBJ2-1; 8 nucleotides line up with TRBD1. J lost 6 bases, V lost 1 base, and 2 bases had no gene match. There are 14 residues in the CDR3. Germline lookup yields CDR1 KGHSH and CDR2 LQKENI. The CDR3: CASSPQGTGNEQFF. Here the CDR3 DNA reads TGTGCCAGCTCACCACAAGGGACAGGCAATGAGCAGTTCTTC.

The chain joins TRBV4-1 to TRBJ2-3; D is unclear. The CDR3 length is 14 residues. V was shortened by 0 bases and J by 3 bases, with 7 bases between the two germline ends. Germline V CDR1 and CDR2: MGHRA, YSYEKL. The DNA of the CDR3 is TGCGCCAGCAGCCAAGATTCCCTGACAGATACGCAGTATTTT. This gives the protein CASSQDSLTDTQYF.

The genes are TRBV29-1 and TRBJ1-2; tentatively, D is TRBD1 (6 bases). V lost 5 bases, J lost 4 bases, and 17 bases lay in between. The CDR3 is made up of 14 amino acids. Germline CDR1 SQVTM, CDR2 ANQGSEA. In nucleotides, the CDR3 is TGCAGCGTTTTGGCCCGGCGGGGGCCCTATGGCTACACCTTC. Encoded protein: CSVLARRGPYGYTF.

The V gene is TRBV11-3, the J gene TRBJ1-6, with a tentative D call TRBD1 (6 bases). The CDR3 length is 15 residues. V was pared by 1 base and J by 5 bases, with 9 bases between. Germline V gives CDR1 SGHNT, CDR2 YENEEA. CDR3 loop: CASSLAGGHNSPLHF. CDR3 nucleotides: TGTGCCAGCAGCTTAGCGGGGGGCCATAATTCACCCCTCCACTTT.

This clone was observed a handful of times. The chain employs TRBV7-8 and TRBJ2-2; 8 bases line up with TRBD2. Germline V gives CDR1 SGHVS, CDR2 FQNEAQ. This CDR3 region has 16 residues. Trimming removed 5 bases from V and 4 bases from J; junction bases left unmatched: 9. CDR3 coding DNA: TGTGCCAGCAGCGGAAAGCGGGGGCTACTCACCGGGGAGCTGTTTTTT. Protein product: CASSGKRGLLTGELFF.

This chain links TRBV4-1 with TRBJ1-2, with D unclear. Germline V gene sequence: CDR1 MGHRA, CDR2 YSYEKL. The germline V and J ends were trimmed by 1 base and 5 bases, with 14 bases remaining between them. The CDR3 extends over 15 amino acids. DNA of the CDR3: TGCGCCAGCAGCCAAGCCCTGGGAGGACCTTATGGCTACACCTTC. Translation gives CASSQALGGPYGYTF.

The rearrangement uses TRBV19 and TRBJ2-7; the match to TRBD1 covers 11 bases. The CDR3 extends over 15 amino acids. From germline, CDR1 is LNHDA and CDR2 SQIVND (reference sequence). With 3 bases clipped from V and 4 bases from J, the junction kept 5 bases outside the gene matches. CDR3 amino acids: CASSIGTGGPYEQYF. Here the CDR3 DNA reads TGTGCCAGTAGTATTGGGACAGGGGGTCCATACGAGCAGTACTTC.

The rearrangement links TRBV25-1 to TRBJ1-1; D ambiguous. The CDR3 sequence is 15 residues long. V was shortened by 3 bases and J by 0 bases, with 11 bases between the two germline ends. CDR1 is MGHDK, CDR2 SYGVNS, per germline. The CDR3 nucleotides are TGTGCCAGCAGTGACGAGAGACGGATGAACACTGAAGCTTTCTTT. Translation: CASSDERRMNTEAFF.

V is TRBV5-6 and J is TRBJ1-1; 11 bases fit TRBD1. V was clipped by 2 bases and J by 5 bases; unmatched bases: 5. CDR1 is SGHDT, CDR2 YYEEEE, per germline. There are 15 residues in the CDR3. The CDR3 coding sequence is TGTGCCAGCAGCTTATTCGGGACAGGGGGTACTGAAGCTTTCTTT. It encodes CASSLFGTGGTEAFF.

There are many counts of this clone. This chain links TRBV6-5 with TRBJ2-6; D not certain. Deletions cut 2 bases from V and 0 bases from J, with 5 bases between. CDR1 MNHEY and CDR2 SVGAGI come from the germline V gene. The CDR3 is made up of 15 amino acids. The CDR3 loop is CASSYQFSGANVLTF. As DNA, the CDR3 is TGTGCCAGCAGTTACCAATTCTCTGGGGCCAACGTCCTGACTTTC.

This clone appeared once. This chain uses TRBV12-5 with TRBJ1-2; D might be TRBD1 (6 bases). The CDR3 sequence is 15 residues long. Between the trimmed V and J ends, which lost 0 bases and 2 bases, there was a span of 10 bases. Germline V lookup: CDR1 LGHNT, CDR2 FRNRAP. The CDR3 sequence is CASGLVRGGNYGYTF. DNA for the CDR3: TGTGCTAGTGGTTTGGTACGGGGGGGCAACTATGGCTACACCTTC.

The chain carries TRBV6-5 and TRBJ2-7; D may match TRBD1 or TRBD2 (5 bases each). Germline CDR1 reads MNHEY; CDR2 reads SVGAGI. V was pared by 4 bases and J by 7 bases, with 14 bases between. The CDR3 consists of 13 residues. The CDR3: CASSSGTPAEQYF. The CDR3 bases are TGTGCCAGCAGTTCCGGGACGCCCGCTGAGCAGTACTTC.

CDR3: CASSPGGLSSYEQYF. The CDR3 region has the DNA TGTGCCAGCAGCCCCGGGGGACTATCCTCCTACGAGCAGTACTTC. The chain combines TRBV9 with TRBJ2-7; 7 bases line up with TRBD2. Germline assignment: CDR1 SGDLS and CDR2 YYNGEE. The CDR3 contains 15 residues. With V trimmed by 4 bases and J by 0 bases, 7 bases remained unmatched.

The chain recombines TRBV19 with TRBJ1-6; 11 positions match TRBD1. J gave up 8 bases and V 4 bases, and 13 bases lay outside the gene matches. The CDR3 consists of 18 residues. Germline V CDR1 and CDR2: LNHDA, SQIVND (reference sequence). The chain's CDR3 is CASSKSPGTGGGDSPLHF. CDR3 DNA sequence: TGTGCCAGTAGTAAAAGTCCCGGGACAGGGGGTGGTGATTCACCCCTCCACTTT.

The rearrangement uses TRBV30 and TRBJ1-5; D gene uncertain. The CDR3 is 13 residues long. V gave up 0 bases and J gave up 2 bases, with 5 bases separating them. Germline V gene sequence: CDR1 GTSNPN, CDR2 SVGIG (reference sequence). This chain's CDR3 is CAWSVLRNQPQHF. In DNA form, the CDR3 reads TGTGCCTGGAGTGTTTTGCGCAATCAGCCCCAGCATTTT.

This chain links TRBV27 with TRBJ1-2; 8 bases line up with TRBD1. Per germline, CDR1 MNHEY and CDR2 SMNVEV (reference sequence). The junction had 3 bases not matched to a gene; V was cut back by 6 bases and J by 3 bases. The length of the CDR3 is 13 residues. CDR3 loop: CASSDRGHYGYTF. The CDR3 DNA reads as TGTGCCAGCAGCGACAGGGGCCACTATGGCTACACCTTC.

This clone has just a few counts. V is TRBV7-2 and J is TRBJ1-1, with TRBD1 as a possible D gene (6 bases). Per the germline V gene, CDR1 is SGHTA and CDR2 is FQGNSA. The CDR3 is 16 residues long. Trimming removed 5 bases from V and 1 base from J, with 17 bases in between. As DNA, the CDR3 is TGTGCCAGCAGCACAAGGACAGTATCCAAGAACACTGAAGCTTTCTTT. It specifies CASSTRTVSKNTEAFF.